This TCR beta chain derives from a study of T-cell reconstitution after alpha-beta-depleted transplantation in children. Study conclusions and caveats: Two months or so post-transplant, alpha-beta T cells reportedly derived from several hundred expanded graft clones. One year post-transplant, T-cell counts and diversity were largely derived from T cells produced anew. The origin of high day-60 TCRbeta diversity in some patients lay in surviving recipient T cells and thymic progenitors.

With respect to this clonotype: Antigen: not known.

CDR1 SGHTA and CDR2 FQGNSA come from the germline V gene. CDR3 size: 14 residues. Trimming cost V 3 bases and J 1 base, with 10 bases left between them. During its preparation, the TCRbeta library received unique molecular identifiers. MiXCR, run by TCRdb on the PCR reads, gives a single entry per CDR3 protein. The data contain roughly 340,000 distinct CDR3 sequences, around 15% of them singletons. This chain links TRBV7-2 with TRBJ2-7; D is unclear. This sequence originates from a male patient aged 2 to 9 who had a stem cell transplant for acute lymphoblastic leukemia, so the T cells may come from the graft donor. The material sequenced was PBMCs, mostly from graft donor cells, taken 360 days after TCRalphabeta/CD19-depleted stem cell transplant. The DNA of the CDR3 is TGTGCCAGCAGCTTCCTACCGACGTCCTACGAGCAGTACTTC. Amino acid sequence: CASSFLPTSYEQYF.